These T cell receptor beta chains were read from a single sample in a study of immune characterization of retroperitoneal liposarcoma. TCRdb re-analysed the PCR reads in MiXCR, keeping a single row per CDR3 protein. The sample has 6,600 or so distinct CDR3 sequences, around 30% seen once. Source material: tumor tissue. The receptors stem from a female donor with retroperitoneal liposarcoma. Each CDR3 is given with its conserved first and last residue. A D gene is named only where the DNA matches it firmly. Not all rows give a size; the values are once, few, many and, for expanded clones, a class.

D gene	V gene	J gene	clone size	CDR3 DNA	CDR3 protein
-	TRBV6-1	TRBJ1-1	many	TGTGCCAGCAGTGAAGGGGGGAGAACTTTCTTT	CASSEGGRTFF
-	TRBV10-1	TRBJ2-7	-	TGCGCCAGCAGTCCGGACAGCCAGAGCTCCTACGAGCAGTACTTC	CASSPDSQSSYEQYF
TRBD2	TRBV7-3	TRBJ2-5	-	TGTGCCAGCAGCCGAGGACTAGCGGGCCCGACAGAGACCCAGTACTTC	CASSRGLAGPTETQYF
-	TRBV6-6	TRBJ2-6	many	TGTGCCAGCAGCAAGAACCGCAGGACAGCCTCTGGGGCCAACGTCCTGACTTTC	CASSKNRRTASGANVLTF
TRBD1	TRBV7-8	TRBJ2-7	many	TGTGCCAGCAGCCACCGGGACAGGGGGAACTACGAGCAGTACTTC	CASSHRDRGNYEQYF
-	TRBV6-1	TRBJ2-6	medium-sized	TGTGCCGTTACGACCTCTGGGGCCAACGTCCTGACTTTC	CAVTTSGANVLTF
-	TRBV7-2	TRBJ2-7	-	TGTGCCAGCAGCCGAGGGGGTGGAGCCTACGAGCAGTACTTC	CASSRGGGAYEQYF
-	TRBV27	TRBJ1-1	-	TGTGCCAGCAGTTTGCGGGGGACCCTTGTTAACACTGAAGCTTTCTTT	CASSLRGTLVNTEAFF
TRBD2	TRBV3-1	TRBJ2-2	-	TGTGCCAGCAGCCCGGGACTAGCGGGAGGGACCGGGGAGCTGTTTTTT	CASSPGLAGGTGELFF
TRBD2	TRBV6-6	TRBJ2-2	large	TGTGCCAGCAGTCCTAGCGGGAGATCCGGGGAGCTGTTTTTT	CASSPSGRSGELFF
TRBD1	TRBV6-6	TRBJ1-3	-	TGTGCCAGCAGCCGACAGGGGGCGGGAAACACCATATATTTT	CASSRQGAGNTIYF
-	TRBV12-3/TRBV12-4	TRBJ2-7	medium-sized	TGTGCCAGCAGTCCCGCGGGGTCCGGTGAGCAGTACTTC	CASSPAGSGEQYF
TRBD2	TRBV6-6	TRBJ2-1	-	TGTGCCAGCAGTTACTTCGCTAGCGGGAGTTACAATGAGCAGTTCTTC	CASSYFASGSYNEQFF
-	TRBV6-5	TRBJ1-1	few	TGTGCCAGCAGTTACTCGAGGGTCGGGGGGAACACTGAAGCTTTCTTT	CASSYSRVGGNTEAFF
TRBD2	TRBV12-3/TRBV12-4	TRBJ2-7	large	TGTGCCAGCAGTTTTGGGGCGGGAGGCCCCGGCTACGAGCAGTACTTC	CASSFGAGGPGYEQYF
-	TRBV10-3	TRBJ2-1	many	TGTGCCATCAGTGACGAGGGACGCGAGCAGTTCTTC	CAISDEGREQFF
-	TRBV12-3/TRBV12-4	TRBJ1-2	-	TGTGCCAGCACCCTATCGCCTCTTGGCTACACCTTC	CASTLSPLGYTF
-	TRBV7-8	TRBJ2-1	-	TGTGCCAGCGGGTATGGGTGGTCCCTCAGCAACAATGAGCAGTTCTTC	CASGYGWSLSNNEQFF
-	TRBV7-2	TRBJ2-2	few	TGTGCCAGCAGCTTGCGCGAACGGGACCGTCTTTTGTCCGGGGAGCTGTTTTTT	CASSLRERDRLLSGELFF
-	TRBV6-6	TRBJ1-1	medium-sized	TGTGCCAGCAGTTACTCAAGGACGAATGTGGTAGCTTTCTTT	CASSYSRTNVVAFF
TRBD2	TRBV12-3/TRBV12-4	TRBJ2-1	-	TGTGCCAGCAGTTTATCTGGGACTAGGTCCGAGCAGTTCTTC	CASSLSGTRSEQFF
-	TRBV6-6	TRBJ2-5	-	TGTGCCAGCAGTTACCACGACGGGCGGGAGACCCAGTACTTC	CASSYHDGRETQYF
-	TRBV5-1	TRBJ2-3	many	TGCGCCAGCAGCTTAGGTGGGAGTGCTCGCACAGATACGCAGTATTTT	CASSLGGSARTDTQYF
TRBD1	TRBV6-8	TRBJ2-2	-	TGTGCCAGCACCAGACAGGGGCTTTCGAACACCGGGGAGCTGTTTTTT	CASTRQGLSNTGELFF
-	TRBV6-5	TRBJ2-3	-	TGTGCCAGCAAGGCTCTAGGGAATACGCAGTATTTT	CASKALGNTQYF
TRBD2	TRBV6-1	TRBJ2-7	-	TGTGCCAGCAGTCCCCTGGAGGGGCTAGCGGCCTACGAGCAGTACTTC	CASSPLEGLAAYEQYF
TRBD1	TRBV6-1	TRBJ1-1	medium-sized	TGTGCCAGCAGTGTGACAGGGTCAAAAGCTTTCTTT	CASSVTGSKAFF
-	TRBV6-1	TRBJ1-5	few	TGTGCCAGCAGTGAACAGGGAGGGCCTCAGCCCCAGCATTTT	CASSEQGGPQPQHF
-	TRBV12-3/TRBV12-4	TRBJ1-1	many	TGTGCCAGCAGTCAGAACACTGAAGCTTTCTTT	CASSQNTEAFF